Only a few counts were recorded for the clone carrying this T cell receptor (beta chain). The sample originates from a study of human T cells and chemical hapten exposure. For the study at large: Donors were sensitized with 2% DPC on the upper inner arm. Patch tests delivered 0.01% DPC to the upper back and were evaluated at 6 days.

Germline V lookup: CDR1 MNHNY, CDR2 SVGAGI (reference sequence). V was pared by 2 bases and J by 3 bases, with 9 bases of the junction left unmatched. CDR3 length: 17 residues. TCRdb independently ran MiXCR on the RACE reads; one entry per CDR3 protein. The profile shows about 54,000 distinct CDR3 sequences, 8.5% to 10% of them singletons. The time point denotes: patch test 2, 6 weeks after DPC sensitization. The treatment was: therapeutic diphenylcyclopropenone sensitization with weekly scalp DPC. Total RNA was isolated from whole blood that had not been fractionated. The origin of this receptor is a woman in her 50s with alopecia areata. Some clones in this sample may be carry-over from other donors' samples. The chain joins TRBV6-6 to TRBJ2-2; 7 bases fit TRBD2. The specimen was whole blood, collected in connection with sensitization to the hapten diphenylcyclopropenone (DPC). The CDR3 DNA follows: TGTGCCAGCAGTTACGCGGTGGCGGGAGATTACACCGGGGAGCTGTTTTTT. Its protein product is CASSYAVAGDYTGELFF.